A single sample is the source of the 27 T cell receptor beta chains below, sequenced in a study of T cells in Graves' hyperthyroidism and ophthalmopathy. TCR beta CDR3 regions were amplified from RNA. A set of HTBI primers served as the primers for a first-round RT-PCR of the TCR CDR3. TCRdb itself ran the multiplex PCR reads through MiXCR, one entry per CDR3 protein. This table has approximately 690,000 distinct CDR3 sequences, roughly 15% appearing once. Sequencing was done on a sample of blood. These TCRs come from a woman in her forties or fifties with Graves' ophthalmopathy.

This clonotype was found many times. The J gene is TRBJ2-5, the V gene TRBV25-1; no clear D gene. Deletions cut 5 bases from V and 5 bases from J, with 12 bases between. Germline assignment: CDR1 MGHDK and CDR2 SYGVNS. The CDR3 contains 13 residues. The CDR3 loop reads CASSFSGSETQYF. The CDR3 DNA follows: TGTGCCAGCAGTTTTTCCGGCAGCGAGACCCAGTACTTC.

At least ten counts were recorded for this clonotype. The chain is built from TRBV7-3 and TRBJ2-1; 10 bases line up with TRBD1. Losses at the gene ends were 4 bases for V and 8 bases for J; bases not matched to a gene: 11. This CDR3 spans 16 amino acids. CDR1 is SGHTA, CDR2 FQGTGA, per germline. The CDR3 DNA reads TGTGCCAGCAGCTCCTACCCGGGACAGGGGATGTATGAGCAGTTCTTC. The encoded protein is CASSSYPGQGMYEQFF.

The table lists this clonotype with a few counts. The chain uses TRBV6-1 and TRBJ2-1; tentatively, D is TRBD1 or TRBD2 (6 bases each). The length of the CDR3 is 15 residues. Trimming left V 2 bases short and J 4 bases short, with 12 bases between. Germline CDR1 reads MNHNS; CDR2 reads SASEGT. The CDR3 nucleotides read TGTGCCAGCAGTGAATCTAGGGGGGTTTACAATGAGCAGTTCTTC. It yields the protein CASSESRGVYNEQFF.

This clonotype has a handful of counts. The V call is TRBV18, the J call TRBJ1-3; D is unclear. This CDR3 has 16 residues. Germline V gene lookup returns CDR1 KGHSH and CDR2 LQKENI. V gave up 3 bases and J gave up 0 bases, with 12 bases separating them. The CDR3 DNA sequence: TGTGCCAGCTCACCTTTGGTACAGACCTCTGGAAACACCATATATTTT. It yields the protein CASSPLVQTSGNTIYF.

This clonotype was picked up many times. The chain combines TRBV12-3 or TRBV12-4 with TRBJ2-7, with D perhaps matching TRBD2 (6 bases). The CDR3 has 12 residues. V shed 3 bases and J shed 6 bases, with 9 bases lying between them. CDR3 sequence: CASSFRRGEQYF. The CDR3 bases are TGTGCCAGCAGTTTCAGGCGGGGCGAGCAGTACTTC.

This clonotype turned up a few times. The rearrangement links TRBV6-2 or TRBV6-3 to TRBJ2-5, with 9 bases matching TRBD1. V was pared by 4 bases and J by 4 bases, with 13 bases of the junction left unmatched. CDR1 and CDR2 from the germline V gene are MNHEY and SVGEGT. The CDR3 loop spans 17 amino acids. The CDR3 nucleotides read TGTGCCAGCAGTTCAAGACTTCAAACAGGGGGCGGAGAGACCCAGTACTTC. This gives the protein CASSSRLQTGGGETQYF.

About this clonotype itself: At one boundary the junction diverges from the germline segment, which might be a read error. The chain has TRBV5-1 and TRBJ1-1; D gene uncertain. Looked up from germline, CDR1 is SGHRS and CDR2 is YFSETQ. This CDR3 comprises 12 residues. This chain's CDR3 is CASSLAASEAFF. The DNA of the CDR3 is TGCGCCAGCAGCTTGGCGGCTTCTGAGGCTTTCTTT.

Many counts were recorded for this clonotype. This chain links TRBV18 with TRBJ2-1; no firm D call. The CDR3 extends over 12 amino acids. Trimming pared 3 bases from V and 7 bases from J, leaving 7 bases between. Germline values: CDR1 KGHSH, CDR2 LQKENI. CDR3 DNA sequence: TGTGCCAGCTCACCGATCGGGAATGAGCAGTTCTTC. Protein product: CASSPIGNEQFF.

This clonotype occurred many times. CDR3 sequence: CAWGADYGYTF. In DNA, the CDR3 is TGTGCCTGGGGGGCGGACTATGGCTACACCTTC. V gene TRBV28 combines with J gene TRBJ1-2; a weak D match, TRBD1 (6 bases). Trimming removed 11 bases at V and 3 bases at J, with 10 bases between. This CDR3 spans 11 amino acids. CDR1 and CDR2 from the germline V gene are MDHEN and SYDVKM.

The V gene is TRBV6-9, the J gene TRBJ1-1; no firm D call. This CDR3 is built from 17 residues. Germline V gene data show CDR1 as MNHGY and CDR2 as SVAAGI. The V gene lost 3 bases and the J gene lost 1 base, with 18 bases spanning the gap. CDR3 loop: CASSYESGVRTNTEAFF. CDR3 coding DNA: TGTGCCAGCAGTTACGAGTCAGGTGTCAGGACGAACACTGAAGCTTTCTTT.

This clonotype has a count of ten or more. The gene calls are TRBV27 and TRBJ1-1; D is undetermined. The CDR3 length is 14 residues. V shed 5 bases and J shed 7 bases, with 17 bases lying between them. The germline CDR1 and CDR2 sequences are MNHEY and SMNVEV (reference sequence). The CDR3 here is CASSSGGPTNEAFF. The CDR3 bases are TGTGCCAGCAGTAGTGGCGGACCCACGAATGAAGCTTTCTTT.

This clonotype was found a few times. The chain carries TRBV6-1 and TRBJ1-2; 7 bases agree with TRBD1. Losses at the gene ends were 6 bases for V and 4 bases for J; bases not matched to a gene: 11. This CDR3 has 15 amino acids. Germline loops: CDR1 MNHNS, CDR2 SASEGT. The CDR3 protein is CASRQDRDRFYGYTF. Here the CDR3 DNA reads TGTGCCAGCAGACAAGACAGGGATCGATTCTATGGCTACACCTTC.

The chain is built from TRBV30 and TRBJ1-1; TRBD1 agrees at 10 bases. Losses at the gene ends were 3 bases for V and 11 bases for J; bases not matched to a gene: 9. This CDR3 is built from 13 residues. Germline V lookup: CDR1 GTSNPN, CDR2 SVGIG (reference sequence). The CDR3 protein is CAWSLDRGRAAFF. In nucleotides, the CDR3 is TGTGCCTGGAGCCTCGACAGGGGGCGTGCGGCTTTCTTT.

Many counts were recorded for this clonotype. This sequence joins TRBV6-1 and TRBJ1-1; 8 bases fit TRBD1. The germline CDR1 and CDR2 sequences are MNHNS and SASEGT. The CDR3 extends over 20 amino acids. Germline trimming cut 7 bases from V and 1 base from J; bases unmatched to any gene: 23. The CDR3 DNA reads as TGTGCCAGCAAGACATCGGGGCAGACCCTACAGGGGGGAAGGAACACTGAAGCTTTCTTT. Protein: CASKTSGQTLQGGRNTEAFF.

In this sample, this clonotype turned up a few times. This chain uses TRBV7-9 with TRBJ1-2, with 10 bases aligning to TRBD1. Germline V gene sequence: CDR1 SEHNR, CDR2 FQNEAQ (reference sequence). The CDR3 is made up of 15 amino acids. V shed 4 bases and J 7 bases; nucleotides not matched to a gene: 9. The CDR3 loop reads CASSSTGGRMSGYTF. The CDR3 DNA follows: TGTGCCAGCAGCTCGACAGGGGGCCGGATGAGTGGCTACACCTTC.

The chain uses TRBV7-9 and TRBJ1-2, with 7 bases matching TRBD1. J gave up 8 bases and V 4 bases, and 7 bases lay outside the gene matches. The CDR3 runs 13 residues. Germline V CDR1 and CDR2: SEHNR, FQNEAQ (reference sequence). DNA of the CDR3: TGTGCCAGCAGCTGGTCGGGACAGCAGGGCTACACCTTC. Amino acid sequence: CASSWSGQQGYTF.

In this sample, this clonotype turned up many times. The V and J genes are TRBV11-1 and TRBJ2-5, with D possibly TRBD1 on 6 matching bases. V was clipped by 6 bases and J by 2 bases, with 10 bases between them. The CDR3 spans 13 residues. Germline V gives CDR1 SGHAT, CDR2 FQDESV (reference sequence). The CDR3 protein is CASSYREQETQYF. DNA for the CDR3: TGTGCCAGCAGTTACAGGGAGCAAGAGACCCAGTACTTC. Looking up the rest from reference TRBV11-1 and TRBJ2-5 gives the full variable domain: EAEVAQSPRYKITEKSQAVAFWCDPISGHATLYWYRQILGQGPELLVQFQDESVVDDSQLPKDRFSAERLKGVDSTLKIQPAELGDSAMYLCASSYREQETQYFGPGTRLLVL.

Ten or more counts support this clonotype. V is TRBV5-1 and J is TRBJ2-1, with D unresolved. CDR1 is SGHRS, CDR2 YFSETQ, per germline. CDR3 length: 15 residues. V was pared by 2 bases and J by 2 bases, with 11 bases between. The DNA of the CDR3 is TGCGCCAGCAGCTTCGACACCGGAGCCTACAATGAGCAGTTCTTC. Its protein is CASSFDTGAYNEQFF.

The rearrangement joins TRBV28 to TRBJ1-5; D may be TRBD1 (5 bases). Trimming removed 3 bases at V and 6 bases at J, with 18 bases between. The germline CDR1 and CDR2 sequences are MDHEN and SYDVKM. CDR3 length equals 16 residues. This chain's CDR3 is CASSFFSPGDGQPQHF. The CDR3, as DNA: TGTGCCAGCAGTTTCTTTTCCCCGGGGGACGGTCAGCCCCAGCATTTT. The full variable domain, with the rest looked up from reference TRBV28 and TRBJ1-5, is DVKVTQSSRYLVKRTGEKVFLECVQDMDHENMFWYRQDPGLGLRLIYFSYDVKMKEKGDIPEGYSVSREKKERFSLILESASTNQTSMYLCASSFFSPGDGQPQHFGDGTRLSIL.

At least ten counts were recorded for this clonotype. The chain is built from TRBV7-2 and TRBJ2-7; D perhaps matches TRBD1 (5 bases). CDR1 SGHTA and CDR2 FQGNSA come from the germline V gene. Trimming pared 5 bases from V and 5 bases from J, leaving 13 bases between. The CDR3 runs 13 residues. Here the CDR3 reads CASSLPQGHEQYF. The CDR3 region has the DNA TGTGCCAGCAGCCTCCCTCAGGGCCACGAGCAGTACTTC.

This clonotype has ten or more counts. This chain links TRBV5-5 with TRBJ2-4; 7 nucleotides align to TRBD1. The CDR3 is 18 residues long. CDR1 is SGHKS and CDR2 is YYEKEE in the germline V gene (reference sequence). Trimming took 0 bases from V and 5 from J; bases not matched to a gene: 14. CDR3 sequence reads: CASSLGVLVIGTENIQYF. The CDR3 nucleotides are TGTGCCAGCAGCTTGGGCGTATTGGTGATCGGGACAGAAAACATTCAGTACTTC.

This clonotype was found many times. The chain employs TRBV6-2 or TRBV6-3 and TRBJ2-7; 10 bases fit TRBD2. V lost 5 bases, J lost 2 bases, and 6 bases stayed unmatched. The CDR3 has 15 amino acids. Germline CDR1 is MNHEY and CDR2 is SVGEGT. The CDR3 DNA reads as TGTGCCAGCAGTCGACTAGCGGGCAAAGCCTACGAGCAGTACTTC. Translated: CASSRLAGKAYEQYF.

This chain connects TRBV28 to TRBJ2-7, with D possibly being TRBD2 (5 bases). The CDR3 has 12 amino acids. Germline V CDR1 and CDR2: MDHEN, SYDVKM. V was shortened by 6 bases and J by 4 bases, with 10 bases between the two germline ends. The chain's CDR3 is CASRLGLYEQYF. For the CDR3, the DNA is TGTGCCAGCAGGTTAGGACTTTACGAGCAGTACTTC.

This clonotype was detected ten times or more. The chain recombines TRBV2 with TRBJ1-1; D gene unclear. This CDR3 has 12 residues. CDR1 is SNHLY, CDR2 FYNNEI, per germline. The V and J ends lost 8 bases and 1 base respectively, with 8 bases between them. The CDR3 reads CASLLGNTEAFF. The DNA for the CDR3 is TGTGCCAGCCTGTTAGGGAACACTGAAGCTTTCTTT.

The CDR3 spells CASSLAMETQYF. The CDR3 nucleotides are TGCGCCAGCAGCTTGGCTATGGAGACCCAGTACTTC. The chain is built from TRBV5-1 and TRBJ2-5; no reliable D call. Between the trimmed V and J ends, which lost 0 bases and 5 bases, there was a span of 5 bases. The germline CDR1 and CDR2 sequences are SGHRS and YFSETQ. This CDR3 comprises 12 residues.

This clonotype was recorded many times. The chain links TRBV12-3 or TRBV12-4 to TRBJ1-1; D perhaps matches TRBD1 (6 bases). Deletions cut 4 bases from V and 3 bases from J, with 15 bases between. The CDR3 has 15 amino acids. The CDR3 reads CASSSGGGIDTEAFF. DNA of the CDR3: TGTGCCAGCAGTTCCGGAGGGGGGATTGACACTGAAGCTTTCTTT.

This clonotype was detected ten times or more. The CDR3 region is CASSFRSPAYNEQFF. CDR3 nucleotides: TGTGCCAGCAGTTTTAGGAGCCCAGCCTACAATGAGCAGTTCTTC. The chain joins TRBV27 to TRBJ2-1; no definite D call. Trimming stripped 3 bases from V and 2 bases from J, with 11 bases between. The CDR3 has 15 residues. Germline V gene sequence: CDR1 MNHEY, CDR2 SMNVEV (reference sequence).